This is a list of T cell receptor beta chains from one sample in a study of T cells after yellow fever vaccination. TCRdb itself ran the 5' RACE reads through MiXCR, one entry per CDR3 protein. The sample has hundreds of thousands of distinct CDR3 sequences, roughly 3.5% seen once; the top ten hold less than 25%. The material sequenced was PBMCs, taken on the day of the yellow fever booster vaccination. These receptor sequences come from a young man who received the YFV17D yellow fever vaccine. Both conserved end residues are trimmed from each CDR3. The order of the fields is V gene, J gene, CDR3 length, CDR3 protein.

V gene: TRBV6-4; J gene: TRBJ2-3; CDR3 length: 13; CDR3 protein: ASSAGTRSTDTQY
V gene: TRBV12-3/TRBV12-4; J gene: TRBJ2-5; CDR3 length: 13; CDR3 protein: ASSLGDRVGGTQY
V gene: TRBV3-1; J gene: TRBJ1-2; CDR3 length: 13; CDR3 protein: ASSQLFAGEGGYT
V gene: TRBV5-1; J gene: TRBJ2-2; CDR3 length: 14; CDR3 protein: ASSLARDSPSGELF
V gene: TRBV7-2; J gene: TRBJ2-7; CDR3 length: 13; CDR3 protein: ASSSGLAAPYEQY
V gene: TRBV5-1; J gene: TRBJ2-6; CDR3 length: 13; CDR3 protein: ASSLGQTGANVLT
V gene: TRBV3-1; J gene: TRBJ2-1; CDR3 length: 13; CDR3 protein: ASSQVRGRYNEQF
V gene: TRBV29-1; J gene: TRBJ1-6; CDR3 length: 12; CDR3 protein: SAQGSFPDSPLH
V gene: TRBV9; J gene: TRBJ2-7; CDR3 length: 13; CDR3 protein: ASSPQGTGIYEQY
V gene: TRBV20-1; J gene: TRBJ2-3; CDR3 length: 16; CDR3 protein: SALGLAGTRKLTDTQY
V gene: TRBV21-1; J gene: TRBJ2-2; CDR3 length: 14; CDR3 protein: ASSKAPTGDTGELF
V gene: TRBV6-5; J gene: TRBJ2-1; CDR3 length: 14; CDR3 protein: ASSYSVQGGGNEQF
V gene: TRBV5-4; J gene: TRBJ2-6; CDR3 length: 17; CDR3 protein: ASSLGGWGRFAGANVLT
V gene: TRBV21-1; J gene: TRBJ1-6; CDR3 length: 13; CDR3 protein: ASSKPGQDNSPLH
V gene: TRBV5-4; J gene: TRBJ2-1; CDR3 length: 13; CDR3 protein: ASSLAPSSYNEQF
V gene: TRBV11-1; J gene: TRBJ2-7; CDR3 length: 13; CDR3 protein: ASSLTYGVTYEQY
V gene: TRBV6-5; J gene: TRBJ1-2; CDR3 length: 14; CDR3 protein: ASSYRQARGIRGYT
V gene: TRBV4-2; J gene: TRBJ1-3; CDR3 length: 15; CDR3 protein: ASSQDRQGSSGNTIY
V gene: TRBV5-6; J gene: TRBJ2-3; CDR3 length: 15; CDR3 protein: ASSLDRGSVSTDTQY
V gene: TRBV5-5; J gene: TRBJ1-4; CDR3 length: 9; CDR3 protein: ASSLFGKLF
V gene: TRBV4-2; J gene: TRBJ2-3; CDR3 length: 14; CDR3 protein: ASSQDRRGGTDTQY
V gene: TRBV12-3/TRBV12-4; J gene: TRBJ2-1; CDR3 length: 9; CDR3 protein: ASRGAYEQF
V gene: TRBV3-1; J gene: TRBJ2-5; CDR3 length: 10; CDR3 protein: ASSQISGGQY